The clone carrying this T cell receptor (beta chain) was observed a few times. Its antigen is not identified. The data stem from a study of vaccination effects on CD4 cells after COVID-19. Whole-study context: Two-dose BNT162b2 or mRNA-1273 vaccination was given to participants.

Produced via immunoSEQ multiplex PCR; TCRdb's table is partial and in-frame only. This table has about 55,000 clones, 70% appearing once. Sequencing was preceded by expansion of antigen-specific CD4+ T cells with viral peptide pools in the ViraFEST assay. CD4+ T cells were isolated after 10 days of culture. The study found no prior SARS-CoV-2 infection in the vaccine recipients, who tested negative for nucleocapsid antibodies. With approximately 9.8 ug/ml peptides and about 10 IU/ml IL-2, fewer than 2.5 million PBMC per well were cultured. Days 3 and 7 saw half the medium replaced with IL-2 medium. Germline V lookup: CDR1 SGHKS, CDR2 YYEKEE (reference sequence). This CDR3 has 17 residues. The germline V and J ends were trimmed by 0 bases and 0 bases, with 14 bases remaining between them.

The source was CD4+ T cells from PBMCs cultured with SARS-CoV-2 spike peptides, collected before COVID-19 vaccination. V usage is TRBV5-5 and J usage is TRBJ2-3; weak D call: TRBD2 (6 bases). The TCR sequence derives from a human donor who received a COVID-19 vaccine. Here the CDR3 DNA reads TGTGCCAGCAGCTTGGGTAGGGGACTTGCTAGCACAGATACGCAGTATTTT. Residues: CASSLGRGLASTDTQYF.